Reported below is one T cell receptor (beta chain). The antigen is unknown. The sample comes from a study of CD8 T cells in ankylosing spondylitis. Study findings and constraints: Earlier studies detected some motif variants in reactive arthritis synovial fluid and blood. A motif in TCR beta, a set of eight or nine highly homologous variants, appeared characteristic of ankylosing spondylitis blood.

TCR beta libraries were made by quantitative 5'-RACE with molecular barcodes. A single record per CDR3 protein comes from TCRdb applying MiXCR to the 5' RACE reads. The profile shows 250,000 to 350,000 distinct CDR3 sequences, 15% to 25% of them singletons. Between the trimmed V and J ends, which lost 0 bases and 2 bases, there was a span of 7 bases. Germline V CDR1 and CDR2: ENHRY, SYGVKD. CDR3 length: 14 amino acids. Sequencing used blood, either unsorted or a sorted T cell fraction (not recorded which). This sequence was found in a male donor with ankylosing spondylitis or in good health (not recorded which). The gene calls are TRBV10-3 and TRBJ2-5; D is uncertain. The CDR3 DNA follows: TGTGCCATCAGTGAGTCGTCAGGACAAGAGACCCAGTACTTC. Translating it yields CAISESSGQETQYF.